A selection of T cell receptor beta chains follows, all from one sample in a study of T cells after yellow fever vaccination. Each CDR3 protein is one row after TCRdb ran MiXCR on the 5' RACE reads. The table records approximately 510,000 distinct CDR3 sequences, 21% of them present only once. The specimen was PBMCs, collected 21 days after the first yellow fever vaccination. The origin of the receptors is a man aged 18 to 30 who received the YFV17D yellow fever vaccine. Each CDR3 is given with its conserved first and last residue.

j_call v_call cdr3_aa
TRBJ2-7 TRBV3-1 CASSQWDRGLYEQYF
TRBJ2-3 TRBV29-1 CSVGPLQGVGGDTQYF
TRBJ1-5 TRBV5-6 CASSLSAGTPDQPQHF
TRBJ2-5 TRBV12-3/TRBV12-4 CASSYVGVQETQYF
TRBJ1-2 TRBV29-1 CSVRGNYGYTF
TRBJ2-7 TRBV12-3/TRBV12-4 CASSDFPGASSYEQYF
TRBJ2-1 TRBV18 CASSPDSQGNEQFF
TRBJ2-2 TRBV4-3 CASSQLVGDTGELFF
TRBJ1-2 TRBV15 CATSSEGGYTF
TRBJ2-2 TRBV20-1 CSARDIGERAGELFF
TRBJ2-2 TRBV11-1 CASTPGRGGRIDTGELFF
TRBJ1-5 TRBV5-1 CARSQGQGQGQTQHF
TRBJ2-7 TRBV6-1 CASRPGGANYEQYF
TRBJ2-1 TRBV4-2 CASSQNPGTYNEQFF
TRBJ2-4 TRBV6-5 CASSWTGSTKNIQYF
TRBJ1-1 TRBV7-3 CASSLGPFRNTEAFF
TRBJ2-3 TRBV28 CASSYPPLTDTQYF